This T cell receptor (beta chain) originates from a study of blood T cell repertoires in COVID-19. The V end lost 0 bases, the J end lost 6 bases, and 11 bases lay between the germline ends. Looked up from germline, CDR1 is SGHAT and CDR2 is FQNNGV. The CDR3 is made up of 14 amino acids. Sequenced by immunoSEQ multiplex PCR; TCRdb stores in-frame clones only, minus some. Of around 60,000 clones in the sample, approximately 83% were seen once. The genes are TRBV11-2 and TRBJ1-2; no clear D. The specimen sequenced was peripheral blood. The clonotype was recovered from a woman aged 80 or older with acute or convalescent COVID-19. The CDR3: CASSLERGTHGYTF. As DNA, the CDR3 is TGTGCCAGCAGCTTAGAGCGGGGAACACATGGCTACACCTTC.